This TCR beta chain stems from a study of shared clonotypes between healthy human individuals. Overall study context: In total, the donors were a couple of women and a few men aged 18 to 49. Regarding the study as a whole: Richness estimates generally favored naive over memory subsets. Non-shared clonotypes displayed generation probabilities falling below those of clonotypes present in all four donors.

With respect to this clone: Its antigen is as yet unknown.

Trimming at V came to 3 bases and at J to 1 base, leaving 9 bases not matched to a gene. The CDR3 spans 17 residues. Germline CDR1 MGHDK, CDR2 SYGVNS. Each donor was a Caucasian adult residing in Nashville, Tennessee. Profiling relied on immunoSEQ multiplex PCR, and the TCRdb table lists in-frame clones only, not all of them. The data show approximately 2,300,000 clones, with 85% to 95% seen just once and 0.37% held by the top ten. The origin of this receptor is a man aged 18 to 30 in good health. Some clones in this sample may be carry-over from other donors' samples. Sequencing was carried out using naive CD4+ T cells from PBMCs. Subset indicated: CD45RA+ positively selected. The J gene is TRBJ2-1, the V gene TRBV25-1; 7 bases map to TRBD1. For the CDR3, the DNA is TGTGCCAGCAGTGATGTTCCGGGACAGAGTTCCTACAATGAGCAGTTCTTC. It encodes CASSDVPGQSSYNEQFF.